This T cell receptor beta chain was recovered during a study of identical twins. General observations from the study: The presence of invariant MAIT and iNKT cells could partly confound analyses of zero-insertion sequences. Low generation-probability sequences were in excess among twin-shared out-of-frame alpha sequences.

TCRdb re-called the 5' RACE reads with MiXCR, one entry per CDR3 protein. This sample has under 250,000 distinct CDR3 sequences, with around 6.9% found just once. The V segment lost 0 bases and the J segment 6 bases; nucleotides outside the gene matches: 5. The CDR3 loop spans 16 amino acids. CDR1 and CDR2 (germline): SGHTA, FQGNSA. Remarks on this clonotype: Its target is not known.

This sample was shared with a second study, whose subject was yellow fever vaccine responses in identical twins.

The genes are TRBV7-2 and TRBJ2-2, with TRBD1 matching 9 bases. The specimen was memory (CD45RO+) T cells sorted from blood. The TCR comes from a woman between 18 and 30 years old in good health. The CDR3 DNA reads as TGTGCCAGCAGCTTAGCCGGACAGGGGTGGGCCGGGGAGCTGTTTTTT. Its protein product is CASSLAGQGWAGELFF.